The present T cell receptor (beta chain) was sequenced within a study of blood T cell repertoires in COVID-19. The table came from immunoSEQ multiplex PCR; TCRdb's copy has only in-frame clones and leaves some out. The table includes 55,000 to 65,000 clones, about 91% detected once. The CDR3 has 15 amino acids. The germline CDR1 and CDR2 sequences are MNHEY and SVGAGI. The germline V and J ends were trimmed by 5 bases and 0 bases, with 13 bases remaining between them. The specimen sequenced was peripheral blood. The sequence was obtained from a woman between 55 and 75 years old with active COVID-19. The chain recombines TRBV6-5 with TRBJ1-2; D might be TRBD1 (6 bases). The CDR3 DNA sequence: TGTGCCAGCAGTAACACCGGGACACCTAACTATGGCTACACCTTC. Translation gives CASSNTGTPNYGYTF.